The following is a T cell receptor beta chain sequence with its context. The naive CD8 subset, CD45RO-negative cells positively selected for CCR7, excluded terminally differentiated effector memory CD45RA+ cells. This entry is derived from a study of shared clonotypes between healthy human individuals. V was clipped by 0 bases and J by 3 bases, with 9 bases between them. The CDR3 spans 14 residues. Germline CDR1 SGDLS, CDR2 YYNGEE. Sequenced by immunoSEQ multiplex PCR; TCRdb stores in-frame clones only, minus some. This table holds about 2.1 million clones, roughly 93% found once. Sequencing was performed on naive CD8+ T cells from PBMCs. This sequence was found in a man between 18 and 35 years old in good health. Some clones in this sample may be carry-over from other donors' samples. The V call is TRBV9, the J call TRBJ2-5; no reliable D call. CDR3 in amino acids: CASSVAESKETQYF. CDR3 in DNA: TGTGCCAGCAGCGTAGCTGAGTCGAAAGAGACCCAGTACTTC.